Below are 8 T cell receptor beta chains sequenced from a single sample in a study of cytomegalovirus exposure and HLA in healthy donors. A multiplex PCR was run with 60 Vbeta primers and 13 Jbeta primers. TCRdb's table, derived via immunoSEQ multiplex PCR, lists solely in-frame clones and lacks some. The profile shows 120,000 to 150,000 clones, roughly 76% of them singletons. Sequenced input: PBMCs. These receptors were collected from a man aged 18 to 29 in good health and CMV-seronegative.

The rearrangement joins TRBV7-6 to TRBJ1-1, with D perhaps matching TRBD1 (5 bases). Germline lookup yields CDR1 SGHVS and CDR2 FNYEAQ. The CDR3 is 14 amino acids. V shed 2 bases and J shed 10 bases, with 17 bases lying between them. CDR3 DNA sequence: TGTGCCAGCAGCTTACAGGGAACTGGAAGGACAGCTTTCTTT. It codes for CASSLQGTGRTAFF.

The chain carries TRBV7-3 and TRBJ2-1, with 8 positions matching TRBD2. Germline trimming cut 3 bases from V and 5 bases from J; bases unmatched to any gene: 6. CDR1 and CDR2 from the germline V gene are SGHTA and FQGTGA. This CDR3 is built from 15 residues. CDR3 in amino acids: CASSLISGANNEQFF. CDR3 coding DNA: TGTGCCAGCAGCTTGATTAGCGGGGCTAACAATGAGCAGTTCTTC.

The V gene is TRBV5-1, the J gene TRBJ2-3, with D maybe TRBD1 (5 bases). The CDR3 is 15 residues long. V was cut by 0 bases and J by 2 bases, with 10 bases left in between. Germline values: CDR1 SGHRS, CDR2 YFSETQ. The CDR3: CASSLGSGYTDTQYF. In DNA, the CDR3 is TGCGCCAGCAGCTTGGGCTCAGGGTACACAGATACGCAGTATTTT.

The CDR3 region is CASSRILAGGGKNIQYF. CDR3 bases: TGTGCCAGTAGTCGAATCCTAGCGGGAGGGGGCAAAAACATTCAGTACTTC. V gene TRBV19 combines with J gene TRBJ2-4; 12 nucleotides match TRBD2. This CDR3 is built from 17 residues. The germline V gene encodes CDR1 LNHDA and CDR2 SQIVND (reference sequence). V trimming: 5 bases; J trimming: 3 bases; junction bases outside the gene matches: 8.

The CDR3 region is CSVNRDRGEKLFF. In DNA, the CDR3 is TGCAGCGTCAACCGGGACAGGGGTGAAAAACTGTTTTTT. The gene calls are TRBV29-1 and TRBJ1-4, with 10 bases identical to TRBD1. Germline CDR1 SQVTM, CDR2 ANQGSEA. The CDR3 is made up of 13 amino acids. V shed 6 bases, J shed 7 bases, and the junction held 5 bases outside the gene matches.

This clone was observed once. This chain links TRBV14 with TRBJ2-2, with 8 bases aligning to TRBD1. J was trimmed by 4 bases and V by 4 bases; bases with no gene match: 5. CDR1 is SGHDN, CDR2 FVKESK, per germline. The CDR3 is 15 residues long. The CDR3 loop is CASSRGQGGTGELFF. CDR3 sequence (DNA): TGTGCCAGCAGCCGAGGACAGGGTGGCACCGGGGAGCTGTTTTTT.

Comment on this clone: Other DNA sequences within the sample encode an identical CDR3. The chain carries TRBV27 and TRBJ1-2, with D perhaps matching TRBD1 (5 bases). The CDR3 has 13 amino acids. V lost 2 bases and J 1 base, leaving 5 bases between the germline ends. Per germline, CDR1 MNHEY and CDR2 SMNVEV (reference sequence). The CDR3 reads CASSLRGNYGYTF. CDR3 sequence (DNA): TGTGCCAGCAGTTTAAGGGGTAACTATGGCTACACCTTC.

J is TRBJ1-5 and V is TRBV6-5; D not certain. The germline CDR1 and CDR2 sequences are MNHEY and SVGAGI. The CDR3 length is 13 residues. The V end was cut by 8 bases, the J end by 8 bases, with 16 bases between. CDR3 sequence (DNA): TGTGCCAGCCAAGCCGGGTCATGGGAGCCCCAGCATTTT. Its translation is CASQAGSWEPQHF.